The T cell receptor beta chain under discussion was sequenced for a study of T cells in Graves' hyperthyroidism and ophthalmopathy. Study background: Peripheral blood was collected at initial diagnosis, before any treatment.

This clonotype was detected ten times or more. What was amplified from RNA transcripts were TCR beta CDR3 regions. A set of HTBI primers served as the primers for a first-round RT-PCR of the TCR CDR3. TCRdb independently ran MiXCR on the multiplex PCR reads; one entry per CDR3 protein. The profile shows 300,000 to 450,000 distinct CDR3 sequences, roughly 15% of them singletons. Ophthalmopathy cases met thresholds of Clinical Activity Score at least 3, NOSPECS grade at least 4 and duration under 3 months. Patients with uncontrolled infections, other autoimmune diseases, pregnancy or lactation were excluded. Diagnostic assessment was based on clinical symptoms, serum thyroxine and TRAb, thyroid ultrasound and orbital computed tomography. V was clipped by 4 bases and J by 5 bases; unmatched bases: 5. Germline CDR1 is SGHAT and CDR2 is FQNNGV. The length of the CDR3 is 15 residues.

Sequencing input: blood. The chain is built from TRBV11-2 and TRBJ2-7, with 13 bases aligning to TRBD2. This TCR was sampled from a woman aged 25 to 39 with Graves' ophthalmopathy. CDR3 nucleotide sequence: TGTGCCAGCAGCTCCGGACTAGCGGGGGTCCACGAGCAGTACTTC. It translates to CASSSGLAGVHEQYF.